This T cell receptor (beta chain) was recovered during a study of control samples from healthy donors and cancer patients. TCRdb keeps only in-frame clones here, not all; method: immunoSEQ multiplex PCR. The data show about 51,000 clones, with roughly nine tenths seen just once and 1.5% to 2% held by the top ten. This clonotype originated in a man aged 40-49 years with colorectal cancer. Sequenced input: PBMCs.

CDR3 sequence (DNA): TGCGCCAGCAGAGACAGACAAGAGACCCAGTACTTC. This sequence encodes CASRDRQETQYF. The chain joins TRBV5-1 to TRBJ2-5; D possibly corresponds to TRBD1 (5 bases). The germline V gene encodes CDR1 SGHRS and CDR2 YFSETQ. Trimming removed 5 bases from V and 2 bases from J, with 7 bases in between. The CDR3 loop spans 12 amino acids.